This T cell receptor (beta chain) was captured by sequencing in a study of graft-versus-host responses after intestinal transplantation. Study-level background: Recipients got multivisceral, liver-intestinal, or isolated intestinal transplants. Uniformly, recipients were administered anti-thymocyte globulin induction with subsequent tacrolimus and steroids for three to four years. General study findings and limits: Recipient bone marrow held GvH clones, some seen earlier in ileum or blood.

A word on this clone: Antigen unknown.

The table came from immunoSEQ multiplex PCR; TCRdb's copy has only in-frame clones and leaves some out. The sample has 90,000 to 95,000 clones; 85% to 95% are singletons. The V and J ends lost 1 base and 6 bases respectively, with 21 bases between them. This CDR3 comprises 17 residues. CDR1 is SGDLS and CDR2 is YYNGEE in the germline V gene. The chain combines TRBV9 with TRBJ2-3; D is uncertain. The sequencing here drew on unstimulated CD8+ T cells sorted from spleen or lymph node cells, taken before intestinal transplant. The receptor was isolated from a human donor who received an intestinal transplant. CDR3 nucleotide sequence: TGTGCCAGCAGCGTACCCATTATGTTTGGGGTTGGGGATACGCAGTATTTT. Encoded protein: CASSVPIMFGVGDTQYF.